This T cell receptor (beta chain) comes out of a study of response to subunit inactivated influenza vaccine. Regarding the study as a whole: It was the authors' suggestion that each seasonal influenza vaccination recruits few new T cells.

Trimming at V came to 2 bases and at J to 5 bases, leaving 5 bases not matched to a gene. CDR3 size: 14 residues. Comment on this clonotype: No antigen is known for it.

TCRdb itself ran the RT-PCR reads through MiXCR, one entry per CDR3 protein. The table records some 500,000 distinct CDR3 sequences, 15% to 20% of them present only once. Sequences were derived from CD4+ T cells sorted from PBMCs, sampled around 25 months after vaccination. The chain has TRBV12-3 or TRBV12-4 and TRBJ2-5; 7 bases fit TRBD2. The receptor was isolated from a man between 50 and 70 years old who received an inactivated influenza vaccine. DNA for the CDR3: TGTGCCAGCAGTTTATTCGGGGGGATGGAGACCCAGTACTTC. Residues: CASSLFGGMETQYF.